This T cell receptor beta chain was identified in a study of control samples from healthy donors and cancer patients. Measured with immunoSEQ multiplex PCR; TCRdb has only the in-frame clones, and not every one. The table lists 150,000 to 190,000 clones, about 93% of them singletons. Germline V gene data show CDR1 as SGHTS and CDR2 as YDEGEE. The CDR3 sequence is 15 residues long. V was clipped by 4 bases and J by 4 bases; unmatched bases: 8. The chain links TRBV5-8 to TRBJ1-2, with 9 bases lining up with TRBD1. This clonotype was sampled from a man aged 45-65 years in good health. Material: blood. CDR3 nucleotides: TGTGCCAGCAGCCTACAGGGGGCGCTTGGCTATGGCTACACCTTC. This sequence encodes CASSLQGALGYGYTF.